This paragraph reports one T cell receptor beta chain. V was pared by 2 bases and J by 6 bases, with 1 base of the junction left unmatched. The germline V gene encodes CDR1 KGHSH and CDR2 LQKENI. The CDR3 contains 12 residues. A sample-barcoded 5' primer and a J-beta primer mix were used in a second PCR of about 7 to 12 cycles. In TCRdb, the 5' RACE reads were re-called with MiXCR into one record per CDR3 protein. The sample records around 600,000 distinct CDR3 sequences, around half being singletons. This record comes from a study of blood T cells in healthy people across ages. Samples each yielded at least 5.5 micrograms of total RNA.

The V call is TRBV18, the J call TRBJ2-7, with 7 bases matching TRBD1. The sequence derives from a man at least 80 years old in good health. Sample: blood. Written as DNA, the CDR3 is TGTGCCAGCTCACCAAACAGGGGCGAGCAGTACTTC. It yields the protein CASSPNRGEQYF. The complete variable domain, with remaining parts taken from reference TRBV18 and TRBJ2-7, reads NAGVMQNPRHLVRRRGQEARLRCSPMKGHSHVYWYRQLPEEGLKFMVYLQKENIIDESGMPKERFSAEFPKEGPSILRIQQVVRGDSAAYFCASSPNRGEQYFGPGTRLTVT.